These 10 T cell receptor beta chains originate from one sample sequenced in a study of blood T cells in healthy people across ages. A second PCR, run for roughly 6 to 11 cycles, used a sample-barcoded 5' primer plus a J-beta primer mix. TCRdb fed the 5' RACE reads into MiXCR, producing one record per CDR3 protein. The table has fewer than 2 million distinct CDR3 sequences, roughly 43% seen once. The sequenced sample was blood. Receptors were obtained from a human donor in good health.

Concerning this clonotype: A much larger clone differs from this one at a single base, so this may be a read error. The V call is TRBV10-3, the J call TRBJ2-1, with D possibly matching TRBD2 (5 bases). The J call may be mistaken, given a closer DNA end match to TRBJ2-7. Germline V gene sequence: CDR1 ENHRY, CDR2 SYGVKD. The CDR3 extends over 14 amino acids. CDR3 DNA: TGTGCCATCAGTGTAGCGAGCTCCTACAATGAGCAGTACTTC. Residues: CAISVASSYNEQYF.

This clonotype occurred many times. The chain combines TRBV20-1 with TRBJ2-7, with 10 bases matching TRBD2. CDR1 DFQATT and CDR2 SNEGSKA come from the germline V gene (reference sequence). The CDR3 runs 13 residues. Germline trimming cut 7 bases from V and 3 bases from J; bases unmatched to any gene: 6. The DNA of the CDR3 is TGCAGTGGAGGACAGCGGGGGGGCTACGAGCAGTACTTC. Translating it yields CSGGQRGGYEQYF.

V is TRBV20-1 and J is TRBJ2-4; D perhaps matches TRBD1 (6 bases). The assigned J gene may be wrong: the sequence end matches TRBJ2-7 better. The CDR3 is 15 residues long. CDR1 DFQATT and CDR2 SNEGSKA come from the germline V gene (reference sequence). CDR3 sequence (DNA): TGCAGTGCCTCCGGCGGGTGGCAGGGGAAATACGAGCAGTACTTC. This translates into CSASGGWQGKYEQYF.

The chain uses TRBV25-1 and TRBJ2-5; 10 bases fit TRBD1. The assigned J gene may be wrong: the sequence end matches TRBJ2-7 better. The CDR3 runs 16 residues. CDR1 and CDR2 (germline): MGHDK, SYGVNS. The CDR3 DNA follows: TGTGCCAGCAGTGAAACGTCTTCGGACAGGGGGAACGAGCAGTACTTC. Translated, it gives CASSETSSDRGNEQYF.

This clonotype was observed many times. This chain links TRBV29-1 with TRBJ2-7; 8 bases line up with TRBD1. Trimming at V came to 5 bases and at J to 5 bases, leaving 8 bases not matched to a gene. Germline V gives CDR1 SQVTM, CDR2 ANQGSEA. The CDR3 spans 13 residues. CDR3 loop: CSVSGTGVNEQYF. The CDR3 region has the DNA TGCAGCGTTTCCGGGACAGGTGTAAACGAGCAGTACTTC.

CDR3 sequence reads: CASSDDKTGTGYNEQFF. Written as DNA, the CDR3 is TGCGCCAGCAGCGATGATAAGACCGGGACAGGTTACAATGAGCAGTTCTTC. The rearrangement links TRBV5-1 to TRBJ2-1, with TRBD1 matching 8 bases. Losses at the gene ends were 4 bases for V and 4 bases for J; bases not matched to a gene: 13. The germline CDR1 and CDR2 sequences are SGHRS and YFSETQ. The length of the CDR3 is 17 residues.

V gene TRBV7-9 combines with J gene TRBJ2-3, with TRBD1 identical over 9 bases. In germline, CDR1 is SEHNR, CDR2 FQNEAQ (reference sequence). The V and J ends lost 5 bases and 6 bases, in that order; junction bases with no gene match: 15. This CDR3 is 17 amino acids long. CDR3 nucleotide sequence: TGTGCCAGCAGCAATTCCGGGACAGGGTCCAAAACGGATACGCAGTATTTT. Amino acids: CASSNSGTGSKTDTQYF.

This clonotype came up a few times. CDR3 region: CASRPRSAEQFF. For the CDR3, the DNA is TGTGCCAGCAGACCCCGCTCGGCGGAGCAGTTCTTC. This chain connects TRBV6-2 or TRBV6-3 to TRBJ2-1; D ambiguous. Per germline, CDR1 MNHEY and CDR2 SVGEGT. The CDR3 has 12 residues. V dropped 6 bases and J dropped 10 bases, with 13 bases sitting between them.

This clonotype was observed a few times. The genes are TRBV9 and TRBJ2-5; TRBD2 agrees at 8 bases. The CDR3 has 18 amino acids. The V gene end was trimmed by 0 bases and the J gene end by 5 bases; junction bases not matched to a gene: 15. The V gene's germline CDR1 is SGDLS and CDR2 YYNGEE. The CDR3 region is CASSVGPSYRTGGETQYF. In nucleotides, the CDR3 is TGTGCCAGCAGCGTAGGCCCTTCCTATCGAACGGGAGGGGAGACCCAGTACTTC.

This clonotype occurred a few times. J is TRBJ1-1 and V is TRBV29-1; D ambiguous. V lost 5 bases to trimming and J lost 6 bases, with 13 bases between them. The CDR3 covers 12 residues. Germline loops: CDR1 SQVTM, CDR2 ANQGSEA. CDR3 in DNA: TGCAGCGTTTTCCGGAATGGAGCTGAAGCTTTCTTT. Its protein product is CSVFRNGAEAFF. The full variable domain, its missing parts supplied by reference TRBV29-1 and TRBJ1-1, is SAVISQKPSRDICQRGTSLTIQCQVDSQVTMMFWYRQQPGQSLTLIATANQGSEATYESGFVIDKFPISRPNLTFSTLTVSNMSPEDSSIYLCSVFRNGAEAFFGQGTRLTVV.